A single sample is the source of the 2 T cell receptor beta chains below, sequenced in a study of cytomegalovirus exposure and HLA in healthy donors (dated by TCRdb to the late 2010s). The library was obtained by the immunoSEQ multiplex PCR assay. Entries here come from immuneACCESS through TCRdb and include only in-frame sequences with V and J called. Some clones fail to appear in such tables; in the studies checked, an unresolved V gene covers under half of the shortfall, and the cause of the remainder is unknown. This sample is represented by about 89,000 clones; around 82% of them were singletons. Together, the top ten hold around an eighth of the sample. The sequenced sample was PBMCs. The receptors were gathered from a woman aged 18-29 years in good health and CMV-seropositive.

The chain recombines TRBV19 with TRBJ2-7, with D perhaps matching TRBD1 (5 bases). V was clipped by 0 bases and J by 5 bases, with 14 bases between them. The length of the CDR3 is 15 residues. From germline, CDR1 is LNHDA and CDR2 SQIVND (reference sequence). The CDR3 DNA sequence: TGTGCCAGTAGTATAGAGCCAGGGTGGATCCACGAGCAGTACTTC. It is translated as CASSIEPGWIHEQYF.

The CDR3 nucleotides read TGTGCCTGGAGTGTGGTGCGGGGGGGGGAGACCCAGTACTTC. Translating it yields CAWSVVRGGETQYF. V is TRBV30 and J is TRBJ2-5, with 9 bases fitting TRBD2. Germline CDR1 and CDR2: GTSNPN and SVGIG (reference sequence). CDR3 length: 14 amino acids. V dropped 0 bases and J dropped 5; count of bases not matched to a gene: 4.